This T cell receptor beta chain emerged from a study of vaccination effects on CD4 cells after COVID-19. The germline V gene encodes CDR1 SNHLY and CDR2 FYNNEI. The CDR3 spans 15 residues. After removal of 7 bases from V and 9 bases from J, the junction contained 12 bases not matched to a gene. Produced via immunoSEQ multiplex PCR; TCRdb's table is partial and in-frame only. In the table there are 25,000 to 35,000 clones, roughly 80% of which are singletons. Study-wide results and caveats: At late timepoints after vaccination, vaccine- and infection-induced clones shrank markedly.

A word on this clone: Its antigen remains unidentified.

Prior to sequencing, the ViraFEST assay stimulated PBMC with viral peptide pools, which expanded the antigen-specific CD4+ T cells. Following 10 days of culture, CD4+ T cells were isolated. Two doses of BNT162b2 or mRNA-1273 vaccine were administered to participants. All vaccine recipients tested negative for nucleocapsid antibodies and had never contracted SARS-CoV-2 infection. They grew roughly 2 million PBMC in each well, adding approximately 10 IU/ml IL-2 and around 10 ug/ml peptides. This sequence was found in a human donor who received a COVID-19 vaccine. Some clones in this sample may be carry-over from other donors' samples. The chain carries TRBV2 and TRBJ1-6, with TRBD1 identical over 7 bases. Sequenced material: CD4+ T cells from PBMCs cultured with SARS-CoV-2 spike peptides, taken after COVID-19 vaccination. The CDR3 nucleotides are TGTGCCAGCATTGGTTCTGTACAGGGGATTTCACCCCTCCACTTT. It specifies CASIGSVQGISPLHF.